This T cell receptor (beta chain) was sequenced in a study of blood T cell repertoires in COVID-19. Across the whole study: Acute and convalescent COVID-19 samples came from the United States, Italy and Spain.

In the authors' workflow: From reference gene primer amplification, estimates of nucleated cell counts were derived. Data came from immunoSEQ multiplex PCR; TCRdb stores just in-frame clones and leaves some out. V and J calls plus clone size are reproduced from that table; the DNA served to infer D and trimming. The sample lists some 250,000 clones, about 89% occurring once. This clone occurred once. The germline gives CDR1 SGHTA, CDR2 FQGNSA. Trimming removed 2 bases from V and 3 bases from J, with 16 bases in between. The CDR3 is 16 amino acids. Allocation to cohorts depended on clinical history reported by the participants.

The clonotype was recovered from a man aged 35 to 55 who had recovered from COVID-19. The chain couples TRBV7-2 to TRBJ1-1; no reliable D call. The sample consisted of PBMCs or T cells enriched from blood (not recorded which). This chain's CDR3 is CASSLFVPREDTEAFF. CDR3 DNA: TGTGCCAGCAGCTTATTTGTCCCGAGGGAAGACACTGAAGCTTTCTTT.